This T cell receptor (beta chain) was retrieved from a study of blood T cell repertoires in COVID-19. Study context: The analysed material was cDNA or gDNA that came from T cells, B-cell-depleted T cells, or PBMCs.

Unmatched junction bases numbered 11, after V lost 6 bases and J lost 3 bases. This CDR3 is 16 amino acids long. Per the germline V gene, CDR1 is MNHEY and CDR2 is SMNVEV (reference sequence). How the authors handled the data: Reference gene primers were amplified, and this amplification served to estimate nucleated cell counts. The data were produced by immunoSEQ multiplex PCR, yet TCRdb's version contains in-frame clones alone and is incomplete. V and J calls and clone size follow that table, whereas D and trimming were derived from the DNA. The repertoire holds about 160,000 clones, with around 87% as singletons.

This TCR came from a man older than 75 with acute or convalescent COVID-19. The J gene is TRBJ2-3, the V gene TRBV27; 8 nucleotides align to TRBD2. The sample was peripheral blood. The CDR3 DNA is TGTGCCAGCAGGGGAACTCGGGGGGGCCTTACAGATACGCAGTATTTT. This encodes CASRGTRGGLTDTQYF.